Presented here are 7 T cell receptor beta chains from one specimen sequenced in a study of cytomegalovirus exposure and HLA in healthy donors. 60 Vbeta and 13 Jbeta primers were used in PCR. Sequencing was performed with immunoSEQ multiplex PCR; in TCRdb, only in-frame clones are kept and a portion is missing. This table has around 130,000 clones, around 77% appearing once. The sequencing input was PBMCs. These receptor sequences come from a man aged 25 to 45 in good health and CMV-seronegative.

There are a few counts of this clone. CDR3 loop: CASSLGPGEGYGYTF. DNA for the CDR3: TGTGCCAGCAGCTTAGGCCCAGGGGAAGGCTATGGCTACACCTTC. The chain combines TRBV11-2 with TRBJ1-2, with a possible D match to TRBD1 (6 bases). The CDR3 runs 15 residues. Germline assignment: CDR1 SGHAT and CDR2 FQNNGV. Trimming stripped 1 base from V and 4 bases from J, with 13 bases between.

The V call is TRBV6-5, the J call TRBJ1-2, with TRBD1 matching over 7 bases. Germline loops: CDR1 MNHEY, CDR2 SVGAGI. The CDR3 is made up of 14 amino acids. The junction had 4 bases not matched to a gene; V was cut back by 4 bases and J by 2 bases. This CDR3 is CASSSPTGNYGYTF. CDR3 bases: TGTGCCAGCAGTTCCCCGACAGGGAACTATGGCTACACCTTC.

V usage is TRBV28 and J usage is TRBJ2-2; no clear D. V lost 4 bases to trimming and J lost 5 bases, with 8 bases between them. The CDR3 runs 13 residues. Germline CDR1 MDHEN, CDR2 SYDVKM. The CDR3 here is CASSSPGTGELFF. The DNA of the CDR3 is TGTGCCAGCAGTTCTCCCGGGACCGGGGAGCTGTTTTTT.

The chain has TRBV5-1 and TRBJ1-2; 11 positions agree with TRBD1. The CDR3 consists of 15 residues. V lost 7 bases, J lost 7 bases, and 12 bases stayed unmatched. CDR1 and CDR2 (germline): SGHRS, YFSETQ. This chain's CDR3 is CASANGGQGASGYTF. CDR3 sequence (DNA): TGCGCCAGCGCAAACGGCGGACAGGGGGCTAGTGGCTACACCTTC.

CDR3 in amino acids: CASSREGIFSYGYTF. DNA for the CDR3: TGTGCCAGCAGCAGAGAGGGAATTTTCTCCTATGGCTACACCTTC. The V call is TRBV7-2, the J call TRBJ1-2; the D is unclear. The CDR3 length is 15 residues. In germline, CDR1 is SGHTA, CDR2 FQGNSA. Trimming shortened V by 5 bases and J by 4 bases, and 17 bases separated the two germline ends.

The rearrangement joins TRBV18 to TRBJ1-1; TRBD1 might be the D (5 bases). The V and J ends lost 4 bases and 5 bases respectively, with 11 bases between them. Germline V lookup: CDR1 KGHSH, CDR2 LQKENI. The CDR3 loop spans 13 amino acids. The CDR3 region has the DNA TGTGCCAGCTCACAAGACAGATTGACTGAAGCTTTCTTT. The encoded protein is CASSQDRLTEAFF.

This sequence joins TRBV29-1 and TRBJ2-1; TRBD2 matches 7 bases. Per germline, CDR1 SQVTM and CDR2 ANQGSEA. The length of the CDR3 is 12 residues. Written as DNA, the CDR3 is TGCAGTGGCGGGAGCCTCGGGAATGAGCAGTTCTTC. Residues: CSGGSLGNEQFF.